This TCR beta chain was sequenced in a study of blood T cell repertoires in COVID-19. Using immunoSEQ multiplex PCR, the repertoire was profiled, and TCRdb retains in-frame clones only, with some absent. This table holds roughly 170,000 clones, roughly 84% found once. The CDR3 totals 15 residues. V lost 2 bases to trimming and J lost 9 bases; unmatched junction nucleotides: 6. The germline CDR1 and CDR2 sequences are SEHNR and FQNEAQ (reference sequence). Specimen: peripheral blood. The rearrangement links TRBV7-9 to TRBJ1-6; TRBD1 matches at 8 bases. The clonotype comes from a woman aged 45-65 years with COVID-19, enrolled during active disease. CDR3 amino acids: CASSLLRTGSSPLHF. DNA for the CDR3: TGTGCCAGCAGCTTATTAAGGACAGGGAGTTCACCCCTCCACTTT.